This T cell receptor (beta chain) was found in a study of blood T cell repertoires in COVID-19. Study-level background: Acute and convalescent COVID-19 specimens originated in the United States, Italy and Spain. The cDNA or gDNA used as material had been derived from T cells, B-cell-depleted T cells, or PBMCs.

In the source study's methods: Estimation of nucleated cell counts was performed using reference gene primer amplification. Libraries were prepared by immunoSEQ multiplex PCR; TCRdb keeps only in-frame clonotypes and omits some of them. That table furnishes V, J and clone size, whereas the DNA furnished D and trimming. The sample holds roughly 360,000 clones; 81% are singletons and the top ten take around 1.1%. The sample comprised peripheral blood. The TCR sequence derives from a human donor with acute or convalescent COVID-19. The donor label of this sample is uncertain.

The CDR3 loop is CASSLAFAGVQNEQFF. The CDR3 DNA sequence: TGTGCCAGCAGCTTAGCTTTTGCGGGAGTACAGAATGAGCAGTTCTTC. V is TRBV7-2 and J is TRBJ2-1; 7 nucleotides line up with TRBD2. Germline V CDR1 and CDR2: SGHTA, FQGNSA. The CDR3 consists of 16 residues. After removal of 0 bases from V and 7 bases from J, the junction contained 9 bases not matched to a gene.